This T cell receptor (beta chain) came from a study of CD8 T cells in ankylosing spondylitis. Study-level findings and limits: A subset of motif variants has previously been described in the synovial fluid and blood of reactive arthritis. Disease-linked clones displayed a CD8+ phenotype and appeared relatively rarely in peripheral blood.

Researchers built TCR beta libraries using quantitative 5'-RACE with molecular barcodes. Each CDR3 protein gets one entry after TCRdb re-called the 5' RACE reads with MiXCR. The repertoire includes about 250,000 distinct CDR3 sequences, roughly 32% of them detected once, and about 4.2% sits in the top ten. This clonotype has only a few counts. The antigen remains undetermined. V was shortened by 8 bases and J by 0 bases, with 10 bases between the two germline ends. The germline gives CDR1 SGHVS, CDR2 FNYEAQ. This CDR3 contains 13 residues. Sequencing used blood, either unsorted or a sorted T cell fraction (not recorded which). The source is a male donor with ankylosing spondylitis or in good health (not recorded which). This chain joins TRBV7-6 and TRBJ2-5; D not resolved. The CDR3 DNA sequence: TGTGCCAGCTCCCACTTGTACCAAGAGACCCAGTACTTC. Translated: CASSHLYQETQYF.